The text below deals with one T cell receptor beta chain. Its antigen remains unidentified. This sample was taken from a study of cytomegalovirus exposure and HLA in healthy donors. Study overall: Out of around 360 genotyped donors, about 80% belonged to the Caucasian-associated ancestry cluster. Broader study findings: Most sequenced TCRs were rare (though some public TCRs occurred in many donors). Specificity of three CMV-associated chains for CMV antigens was verified in vitro. In a later analysis, TCR beta V- and J-gene trimming was associated with a missense DCLRE1C variant.

Germline values: CDR1 SNHLY, CDR2 FYNNEI. V lost 2 bases and J lost 4; bases outside the gene matches: 3. This CDR3 has 14 amino acids. The study ran its PCR with 60 Vbeta and 13 Jbeta primers. The method was immunoSEQ multiplex PCR; TCRdb's version includes in-frame clones alone and lacks a portion of them. The sample lists tens of thousands of clones, about four fifths seen once, with around 4.2% in the top ten. The TCR originated in a woman in her twenties or thirties in good health and CMV-seronegative. The chain combines TRBV2 with TRBJ2-7, with TRBD2 matching over 9 bases. Sequencing was done on a sample of PBMCs. The CDR3 region is CASSERLAGYEQYF. CDR3 nucleotides: TGTGCCAGCAGTGAAAGGCTAGCGGGGTACGAGCAGTACTTC.